This T cell receptor (beta chain) was observed in a study of neurological immune-mediated disorders. TCRdb fed the 5' RACE reads into MiXCR, producing one record per CDR3 protein. Among about 90,000 distinct CDR3 sequences listed, roughly 13% were seen once. Time point described: longitudinal time-point 2. The study built unsorted libraries from 2 million PBMCs kept at -80 C. Study-wide results and caveats: The highest TCR clonal expansion occurred in HTLV-1-associated myelopathy; multiple sclerosis fell below healthy controls.

The table lists this clonotype with many counts. No antigen is known for it. Material for sequencing was PBMCs. The source of this sequence is a female donor with HTLV-1-associated myelopathy (HAM/TSP).

In nucleotides, the CDR3 is TGTGCCAGCAGCTTAGCGGGACTAGCCTACGAGCAGTACTTC. It translates to CASSLAGLAYEQYF. The chain is built from TRBV11-1 and TRBJ2-7; 8 bases match TRBD2. Trimming cost V 0 bases and J 2 bases; bases outside gene matches: 0. Germline-derived CDR1 and CDR2 are SGHAT and FQDESV (reference sequence). This CDR3 has 14 residues.